This T cell receptor (beta chain) appears in the sequencing data of a study of CD8+ T cells in alopecia areata. General study results and limits: Higher clonality than in normal scalp was seen in lesional scalp, especially alopecia totalis/universalis. In scalp samples, resident alphabeta T cells of normal skin are also sequenced.

After isolation, RNA underwent reverse transcription to generate cDNA as the sequencing template. Only in-frame clones appear in the TCRdb table, and some are missing; sequencing was by immunoSEQ multiplex PCR. Here the sample spans about 82,000 clones, 51% being singletons. Trimming shortened V by 0 bases and J by 0 bases, and 9 bases separated the two germline ends. This CDR3 has 16 amino acids. Germline CDR1 SGDLS, CDR2 YYNGEE. About this clone: Its antigen is as yet unknown.

V usage is TRBV9 and J usage is TRBJ2-2; D not certain. The TCR was taken from a human donor with alopecia areata. The source material was NKG2D-high CD8+ T cells sorted from blood. The CDR3 sequence is CASSVEADPNTGELFF. CDR3 nucleotide sequence: TGTGCCAGCAGCGTAGAGGCAGACCCGAACACCGGGGAGCTGTTTTTT.